A selection of T cell receptor beta chains follows, all from one sample in a study of memory CD4+ T cells and cytomegalovirus serostatus. TCRdb keeps only in-frame clones here, not all; method: immunoSEQ multiplex PCR. The sample has 75,000 to 90,000 clones; around 80% are singletons. Sequences were obtained from memory CD4+ T cells from blood. Receptors originate from an adult in good health and CMV-seronegative. Each CDR3 is given with its conserved first and last residue. The D gene is left open where the match is weak. Size values are once, few and many counts, or a class for expanded clones, and some rows have none.

NA,TRBV18,TRBJ1-2,NA,TGTGCCAGCTCACCGCAGGATAACTATGGCTACACCTTC,CASSPQDNYGYTF
NA,TRBV7-2,TRBJ2-3,NA,TGTGCCAGCAGCTTAGAGGCACTTAGCACAGATACGCAGTATTTT,CASSLEALSTDTQYF
NA,TRBV11-2,TRBJ1-6,NA,TGTGCCAGCAGCCAGGATAATTCACCCCTCCACTTT,CASSQDNSPLHF
TRBD1,TRBV15,TRBJ1-1,NA,TGTGCCACCAGCAGACGGGACAGGGGCGCCAACACTGAAGCTTTCTTT,CATSRRDRGANTEAFF
NA,TRBV4-3,TRBJ1-1,NA,TGCGCCAGCAGCCAAGATGTAGGCAGTAGGAACACTGAAGCTTTCTTT,CASSQDVGSRNTEAFF
TRBD2,TRBV18,TRBJ2-2,NA,TGTGCCAGCTCACCAACCCGGGGGGGTTCGAACACCGGGGAGCTGTTTTTT,CASSPTRGGSNTGELFF
NA,TRBV6-6,TRBJ2-6,NA,TGTGCCAGCAGCACGACAGACTCTGGGGCCAACGTCCTGACTTTC,CASSTTDSGANVLTF
TRBD1,TRBV6-5,TRBJ1-1,NA,TGTGCCAGCAGGACAGGGGGCGCGGGGTCCACTGAAGCTTTCTTT,CASRTGGAGSTEAFF
NA,TRBV18,TRBJ1-1,few,TGTGCCAGCTCTCCAGGGTTTGTCACTGAAGCTTTCTTT,CASSPGFVTEAFF
NA,TRBV5-1,TRBJ2-2,NA,TGCGCCAGCAGCTTACACCGGCTAGGAAACACCGGGGAGCTGTTTTTT,CASSLHRLGNTGELFF
TRBD1,TRBV6-6,TRBJ2-7,NA,TGTGCCAGCAGTTCCGGGACAGGTGACTACGAGCAGTACTTC,CASSSGTGDYEQYF
NA,TRBV5-1,TRBJ1-1,NA,TGCGCCAGCAGCTCCCTACAGGGAGGGTACACTGAAGCTTTCTTT,CASSSLQGGYTEAFF
NA,TRBV18,TRBJ1-2,few,TGTGCCAGCTCACCAGGGCAAGAAAGGGGCTATGGCTACACCTTC,CASSPGQERGYGYTF
NA,TRBV4-3,TRBJ1-5,NA,TGCGCCAGCAGCCAATATTACAGGGAAATTAGCAATCAGCCCCAGCATTTT,CASSQYYREISNQPQHF
NA,TRBV6-5,TRBJ1-2,NA,TGTGCCAGCAGTTACCCCAACGGGGGGGGCTACACCTTC,CASSYPNGGGYTF
NA,TRBV6-5,TRBJ1-5,NA,TGTGCCAGCAGTTACTCGTCAGTGGGACAGCCCCAGCATTTT,CASSYSSVGQPQHF
NA,TRBV11-3,TRBJ1-1,NA,TGTGCCAGCAGCTTAGTGGGCGGGACAGAAGCTTTCTTT,CASSLVGGTEAFF
NA,TRBV5-1,TRBJ1-6,few,TGCGCCAGCAGCTTGAGAGGGTATGGCACTAATTCACCCCTCCACTTT,CASSLRGYGTNSPLHF
NA,TRBV5-1,TRBJ1-1,NA,TGCGCCAGCAGCCCCCAGGCCCAGAACACTGAAGCTTTCTTT,CASSPQAQNTEAFF
TRBD1,TRBV5-1,TRBJ1-3,NA,TGCGCCAGCAGCCTCTCGGGGACAGGGCCGAGCTCTGGAAACACCATATATTTT,CASSLSGTGPSSGNTIYF
NA,TRBV9,TRBJ2-7,NA,TGTGCCAGCAGCGGAGGAACCGGGACAAGGAGGTACGAGCAGTACTTC,CASSGGTGTRRYEQYF
NA,TRBV19,TRBJ1-1,NA,TGTGCCAGTAGTACGGCAGCTTTCGTTAACACTGAAGCTTTCTTT,CASSTAAFVNTEAFF
NA,TRBV4-3,TRBJ1-2,NA,TGCGCCAGCAGCCAAGGTATAGATTCTAACTATGGCTACACCTTC,CASSQGIDSNYGYTF
NA,TRBV9,TRBJ1-6,NA,TGTGCCAGCAGCGTAGAAGGGTACAATTCACCCCTCCACTTT,CASSVEGYNSPLHF
TRBD1,TRBV27,TRBJ1-6,NA,TGTGCCAGCAGGACACCGGGACAGGGACTGTCACCCCTCCACTTT,CASRTPGQGLSPLHF
NA,TRBV29-1,TRBJ2-1,NA,TGCAGCGGTCGGTTCGGGAGCTCCTACAATGAGCAGTTCTTC,CSGRFGSSYNEQFF
TRBD1,TRBV18,TRBJ1-3,once,TGTGCCAGCTCACCAAAGGACAGGGAAAACACCATATATTTT,CASSPKDRENTIYF
NA,TRBV11-2,TRBJ1-2,once,TGTGCCAGCAGCCCCTCACAGGGAGGCTACACCTTC,CASSPSQGGYTF
TRBD1,TRBV5-1,TRBJ1-5,NA,TGCGCCAGCAGCGAGGACAGGGCGGATCAGCCCCAGCATTTT,CASSEDRADQPQHF
TRBD1,TRBV11-2,TRBJ2-7,NA,TGTGCCAGCAGCCCTGACAGGGGGGATTACTACGAGCAGTACTTC,CASSPDRGDYYEQYF
TRBD1,TRBV5-1,TRBJ2-3,NA,TGCGCCAGCAGCGTCGACAGGGCCACAGATACGCAGTATTTT,CASSVDRATDTQYF
NA,TRBV9,TRBJ1-1,NA,TGTGCCAGCAGTCGGGACGGTAGTAACACTGAAGCTTTCTTT,CASSRDGSNTEAFF
NA,TRBV18,TRBJ2-2,few,TGTGCCAGCTCACCCCAAAAAGACACCGGGGAGCTGTTTTTT,CASSPQKDTGELFF
NA,TRBV10-3,TRBJ2-7,NA,TGTGCCATCAGTGAAGGCACGTCGGGCGAGCAGTACTTC,CAISEGTSGEQYF
NA,TRBV7-2,TRBJ1-6,few,TGTGCCAGCAGCTCTCCATTAAGCTCCTATAATTCACCCCTCCACTTT,CASSSPLSSYNSPLHF
NA,TRBV27,TRBJ2-7,NA,TGTGCCAGCAGGCGATTCGGGACGGCCTACGAGCAGTACTTC,CASRRFGTAYEQYF
NA,TRBV6-5,TRBJ1-6,few,TGTGCCAGCAGTTACGGGGGCAGTAATTCACCCCTCCACTTT,CASSYGGSNSPLHF
TRBD1,TRBV11-1,TRBJ2-7,NA,TGTGCCAGCAGCCAAACGGGACAGGGCTACGAGCAGTACTTC,CASSQTGQGYEQYF
NA,TRBV4-3,TRBJ1-1,NA,TGCGCCAGCAGCCAATTAAGGGGAATCACTGAAGCTTTCTTT,CASSQLRGITEAFF
TRBD2,TRBV28,TRBJ2-1,NA,TGTGCCAGCAGGCGGGGGGTTGGCTACAATGAGCAGTTCTTC,CASRRGVGYNEQFF
NA,TRBV6-1,TRBJ2-3,NA,TGTGCCAGCAGTGAATTGGGCAGTAGCACAGATACGCAGTATTTT,CASSELGSSTDTQYF
TRBD1,TRBV5-4,TRBJ1-5,NA,TGTGCCAGCAGCTTCAGGACAGGGGGCGAATATAGCAATCAGCCCCAGCATTTT,CASSFRTGGEYSNQPQHF
TRBD2,TRBV2,TRBJ2-3,NA,TGTGCCAGCAGTCGTAGCGGGGGCTACACAGATACGCAGTATTTT,CASSRSGGYTDTQYF
NA,TRBV27,TRBJ1-2,NA,TGTGCCAGCAGTTTCAGGGCGGGGAACGGCTACACCTTC,CASSFRAGNGYTF
NA,TRBV15,TRBJ2-7,NA,TGTGCCACCAGCAGAGATGGCGCAGGTACGGGGGGCATTCCCTACGAGCAGTACTTC,CATSRDGAGTGGIPYEQYF
TRBD1,TRBV4-1,TRBJ2-7,NA,TGCGCCAGCAGCCGACCGGGACAGGGGAGCTACGAGCAGTACTTC,CASSRPGQGSYEQYF
NA,TRBV6-5,TRBJ2-3,NA,TGTGCCAGCAAGGCCTCATCTAGCACAGATACGCAGTATTTT,CASKASSSTDTQYF
TRBD1,TRBV5-3,TRBJ1-1,NA,TGTGCCAGAAGCTTGGAGGAAGGGGGCGACACTGAAGCTTTCTTT,CARSLEEGGDTEAFF
TRBD1,TRBV5-1,TRBJ2-1,NA,TGCGCCAGCAGCTTGTTATTTCGGGACAGGCATAATGAGCAGTTCTTC,CASSLLFRDRHNEQFF
NA,TRBV19,TRBJ1-1,few,TGTGCCAGTAGTCCAGGACGTACGCTTGAAGCTTTCTTT,CASSPGRTLEAFF
TRBD1,TRBV2,TRBJ1-5,NA,TGTGCCACCAAACCACCAGGGGGCGCAGAGCAGCCCCAGCATTTT,CATKPPGGAEQPQHF
TRBD1,TRBV29-1,TRBJ2-3,NA,TGCAGCGTTTCGGGACAGCACACAGATACGCAGTATTTT,CSVSGQHTDTQYF
NA,TRBV6-1,TRBJ2-5,NA,TGTGCCAGCAGTGAAGCGCTGGGAGTCCAAGAGACCCAGTACTTC,CASSEALGVQETQYF
NA,TRBV9,TRBJ2-7,NA,TGTGCCAGCAGCCCGGCGACTAGATTTTACGAGCAGTACTTC,CASSPATRFYEQYF
NA,TRBV6-1,TRBJ1-3,NA,TGTGCCAGCGGCAGATCCTCTGGAAACACCATATATTTT,CASGRSSGNTIYF